Following are 24 T cell receptor beta chains from one sample sequenced in a study of blood T cell repertoires in COVID-19. Profiling relied on immunoSEQ multiplex PCR, and the TCRdb table lists in-frame clones only, not all of them. The table has more than 95,000 clones, 85% to 90% seen once. Sequencing input: peripheral blood. The receptors stem from a man aged 65 to 79 who had recovered from COVID-19.

The chain carries TRBV11-2 and TRBJ1-4; 8 bases are shared with TRBD1. This CDR3 is built from 17 residues. Losses at the gene ends were 5 bases for V and 0 bases for J; bases not matched to a gene: 8. Germline-derived CDR1 and CDR2 are SGHAT and FQNNGV. CDR3 DNA sequence: TGTGCCAGCAGCCCTAGGAGGACAGGGACAACTAATGAAAAACTGTTTTTT. The encoded protein is CASSPRRTGTTNEKLFF.

This chain connects TRBV5-1 to TRBJ2-7; D is uncertain. CDR1 and CDR2 from the germline V gene are SGHRS and YFSETQ. V lost 5 bases and J 4 bases, leaving 16 bases between the germline ends. The CDR3 covers 14 residues. CDR3 DNA: TGCGCCAGCAGGATTTCCTCTGACACTTACGAGCAGTACTTC. It yields the protein CASRISSDTYEQYF.

V usage is TRBV18 and J usage is TRBJ1-1, with TRBD1 matching 9 bases. CDR1 KGHSH and CDR2 LQKENI come from the germline V gene. V shed 5 bases, J shed 4 bases, and the junction held 8 bases outside the gene matches. This CDR3 is built from 15 residues. CDR3 DNA sequence: TGTGCCAGCTCAGCTAAACAGGGGGCAAGCACTGAAGCTTTCTTT. The encoded protein is CASSAKQGASTEAFF.

The rearrangement joins TRBV6-5 to TRBJ2-3; 9 bases fit TRBD2. V dropped 0 bases and J dropped 3; count of bases not matched to a gene: 1. The CDR3 consists of 15 residues. Germline V lookup: CDR1 MNHEY, CDR2 SVGAGI. The CDR3 DNA sequence: TGTGCCAGCAGTTACTCGACTAGCGGTACAGATACGCAGTATTTT. Translation: CASSYSTSGTDTQYF.

The chain couples TRBV30 to TRBJ2-1; 12 nucleotides agree with TRBD1. Germline CDR1 GTSNPN, CDR2 SVGIG (reference sequence). The CDR3 runs to 16 residues. The DNA for the CDR3 is TGTGCTGCCGGGACAGGGGGCTTAGGAACCTACAATGAGCAGTTCTTC. Protein sequence: CAAGTGGLGTYNEQFF.

V gene TRBV28 combines with J gene TRBJ2-7; 8 positions match TRBD2. Germline values: CDR1 MDHEN, CDR2 SYDVKM. With V trimmed by 4 bases and J by 3 bases, 8 bases remained unmatched. This CDR3 spans 15 amino acids. CDR3 DNA: TGTGCCAGCAGTTCGCTAGCGGGTGGGAGCTACGAGCAGTACTTC. This translates into CASSSLAGGSYEQYF.

The count of this clone is one. This chain uses TRBV7-6 with TRBJ2-1; 8 nucleotides match TRBD2. With V trimmed by 3 bases and J by 2 bases, 3 bases remained unmatched. Germline V gene sequence: CDR1 SGHVS, CDR2 FNYEAQ. The CDR3 is 15 residues long. CDR3 protein: CASSFVAGPYNEQFF. CDR3 DNA sequence: TGTGCCAGCAGCTTCGTAGCGGGGCCCTACAATGAGCAGTTCTTC. Looking up the rest from reference TRBV7-6 and TRBJ2-1 gives the full variable domain: GAGVSQSPRYKVTKRGQDVALRCDPISGHVSLYWYRQALGQGPEFLTYFNYEAQQDKSGLPNDRFSAERPEGSISTLTIQRTEQRDSAMYRCASSFVAGPYNEQFFGPGTRLTVL.

This clone is a singleton in its sample. V usage is TRBV5-6 and J usage is TRBJ1-6; 7 bases are shared with TRBD1. The junction had 11 bases not matched to a gene; V was cut back by 5 bases and J by 6 bases. The CDR3 covers 16 residues. The germline CDR1 and CDR2 sequences are SGHDT and YYEEEE. The CDR3 protein is CASRLLAGTVNSPLHF. CDR3 bases: TGTGCCAGCAGACTCCTTGCTGGGACAGTTAATTCACCCCTCCACTTT.

Only one count was recorded for this clone. The identical CDR3 is also encoded by other nucleotide sequences in the sample. The chain couples TRBV5-1 to TRBJ2-7; possibly TRBD1 for D (6 bases). CDR3 length: 14 residues. Trimming shortened V by 3 bases and J by 3 bases, and 13 bases separated the two germline ends. CDR1 SGHRS and CDR2 YFSETQ come from the germline V gene. CDR3 residues: CASSSQGSSYEQYF. The CDR3 bases are TGCGCCAGCAGCTCACAGGGCTCAAGCTACGAGCAGTACTTC.

The V call is TRBV9, the J call TRBJ1-2; TRBD1 is a possible D gene (6 bases). The ends were cut back, 6 bases at V and 8 bases at J, with 14 bases in the middle. The CDR3 has 12 amino acids. The germline CDR1 and CDR2 sequences are SGDLS and YYNGEE. The CDR3 DNA reads TGTGCCAGCACAGCGGGGGGGCCCGGCTACACCTTC. Residues: CASTAGGPGYTF. Full variable domain (outside the CDR3, taken from reference TRBV9 and TRBJ1-2): DSGVTQTPKHLITATGQRVTLRCSPRSGDLSVYWYQQSLDQGLQFLIQYYNGEERAKGNILERFSAQQFPDLHSELNLSSLELGDSALYFCASTAGGPGYTFGSGTRLTVV.

The CDR3 DNA sequence: TGTGCCATCAGCCTAGCCTCCGGGACAGGGGGGAATGGCTACACCTTC. It specifies CAISLASGTGGNGYTF. This sequence joins TRBV10-3 and TRBJ1-2, with 11 bases matching TRBD1. J lost 6 bases, V lost 6 bases, and 12 bases had no gene match. The CDR3 spans 16 residues. CDR1 and CDR2 from the germline V gene are ENHRY and SYGVKD.

The rearrangement uses TRBV29-1 and TRBJ2-3; weak D call: TRBD1 (6 bases). CDR3 length equals 13 residues. Trimming removed 4 bases from V and 3 bases from J, with 11 bases in between. CDR1 is SQVTM, CDR2 ANQGSEA, per germline. CDR3 coding DNA: TGCAGCGTTGGAGGGGGAGCGACAGATACGCAGTATTTT. This gives the protein CSVGGGATDTQYF.

The chain joins TRBV2 to TRBJ1-2; D gene uncertain. This CDR3 spans 14 amino acids. V shed 2 bases and J shed 2 bases, with 9 bases lying between them. Germline CDR1 SNHLY, CDR2 FYNNEI. CDR3 amino acids: CASSENPANYGYTF. As DNA, the CDR3 is TGTGCCAGCAGTGAAAACCCAGCGAACTATGGCTACACCTTC.

The chain employs TRBV19 and TRBJ1-6; D not resolved. Germline CDR1 reads LNHDA; CDR2 reads SQIVND (reference sequence). The CDR3 consists of 15 residues. Trimming pared 5 bases from V and 7 bases from J, leaving 15 bases between. CDR3 sequence reads: CASSSNSGWNSPLHF. CDR3 in DNA: TGTGCCAGTAGTTCTAACAGTGGTTGGAATTCACCCCTCCACTTT.

The gene calls are TRBV21-1 and TRBJ2-7; whether TRBD2, the table's D call, matches the DNA was not checked. TRBV21-1 is tagged as a pseudogene. This CDR3 is 15 amino acids long. The CDR3, as DNA: TGTGCCAGCAGCCCCATGAGACTAGCGGGAGTCGAGCAGTACTTC. Its translation is CASSPMRLAGVEQYF.

V is TRBV9 and J is TRBJ1-2; tentatively, D is TRBD1 (5 bases). The length of the CDR3 is 14 residues. The germline CDR1 and CDR2 sequences are SGDLS and YYNGEE. Trimming cost V 3 bases and J 8 bases, with 17 bases left between them. The CDR3 sequence: CASSGTGFVGGYTF. CDR3 nucleotide sequence: TGTGCCAGCAGCGGCACAGGATTTGTGGGGGGCTACACCTTC.

The chain recombines TRBV3-1 (or the pseudogene TRBV3-2) with TRBJ2-7, with 7 bases matching TRBD2. This CDR3 contains 15 residues. CDR1 and CDR2 from the germline V gene are LGHDT and YNNKEL (reference sequence). Unmatched junction bases numbered 3, after V lost 1 base and J lost 0 bases. The CDR3 DNA is TGTGCCAGCAGCCAAGGCGGGACTACCTCCTACGAGCAGTACTTC. It specifies CASSQGGTTSYEQYF.

V is TRBV3-1 (or the pseudogene TRBV3-2) and J is TRBJ2-3; 9 nucleotides align to TRBD2. The ends lost 1 base at V and 6 bases at J; junction bases unmatched: 8. Germline-derived CDR1 and CDR2 are LGHDT and YNNKEL (reference sequence). CDR3 length equals 16 residues. The CDR3 nucleotides read TGTGCCAGCAGCCAAGTACCTCTAGCGGGGTTGGATACGCAGTATTTT. Encoded protein: CASSQVPLAGLDTQYF.

This clone was counted between two and nine times. The rearrangement uses TRBV4-2 and TRBJ1-1, with 8 bases matching TRBD1. The germline CDR1 and CDR2 sequences are LGHNA and YNFKEQ. The CDR3 sequence is 12 residues long. J lost 11 bases, V lost 5 bases, and 7 bases had no gene match. This chain's CDR3 is CASSAQGGVAFF. The CDR3 DNA reads TGTGCCAGCAGCGCACAGGGGGGGGTGGCTTTCTTT.

The genes are TRBV2 and TRBJ1-4; maybe TRBD1 (6 bases). Germline V lookup: CDR1 SNHLY, CDR2 FYNNEI. The V and J ends lost 10 bases and 3 bases respectively, with 12 bases between them. There are 13 residues in the CDR3. DNA of the CDR3: TGTGCCAACGGACAGAATCCTAATGAAAAACTGTTTTTT. This gives the protein CANGQNPNEKLFF.

The gene calls are TRBV19 and TRBJ2-7; 10 positions match TRBD1. Germline CDR1 is LNHDA and CDR2 is SQIVND (reference sequence). There are 15 residues in the CDR3. J lost 7 bases, V lost 4 bases, and 10 bases had no gene match. CDR3 nucleotides: TGTGCCAGTAGTAAATCGGGACAGGGGCCGGAGGAGCAGTACTTC. This translates into CASSKSGQGPEEQYF.

This chain's CDR3 is CASSLGQGKAFF. CDR3 DNA sequence: TGTGCCAGCAGTCTCGGACAGGGTAAGGCTTTCTTT. The chain combines TRBV6-5 with TRBJ1-1; TRBD1 matches 8 bases. The germline gives CDR1 MNHEY, CDR2 SVGAGI. CDR3 length equals 12 residues. The trim removed 5 bases at V and 11 bases at J, leaving 7 bases unmatched.

The V call is TRBV4-2, the J call TRBJ1-1; D is perhaps TRBD1 (6 bases). The V gene lost 0 bases and the J gene lost 1 base, with 9 bases spanning the gap. The CDR3 sequence is 15 residues long. Germline CDR1 and CDR2: LGHNA and YNFKEQ. The CDR3 sequence: CASSQEGRGNTEAFF. Here the CDR3 DNA reads TGTGCCAGCAGCCAAGAAGGCAGGGGGAACACTGAAGCTTTCTTT.

With respect to this clone: The same CDR3 can be traced to other DNA sequences in this sample. This chain uses TRBV19 with TRBJ1-3; 7 bases match TRBD1. The germline V gene has CDR1 LNHDA and CDR2 SQIVND (reference sequence). This CDR3 has 19 amino acids. Losses at the gene ends were 5 bases for V and 4 bases for J; bases not matched to a gene: 20. The CDR3 region is CASSALGQLLFNSGNTIYF. Here the CDR3 DNA reads TGTGCCAGTAGTGCCCTGGGACAGCTATTATTCAACTCCGGAAACACCATATATTTT.